This T cell receptor beta chain appears in the sequencing data of a study of a mutant IDH1 vaccine in newly diagnosed glioma. Time point of the sample: baseline, week 1 (first vaccination visit). The treatment here: pre-vaccination baseline after standard-of-care therapy. Each donor presented with a new WHO grade 3 or 4 astrocytoma that tested IDH1-mutant and showed ATRX loss. The data were produced by immunoSEQ multiplex PCR, yet TCRdb's version contains in-frame clones alone and is incomplete. The sample includes over 75,000 clones, around 90% of them seen just once. This CDR3 spans 14 amino acids. Per germline, CDR1 SGHRS and CDR2 YFSETQ. V lost 2 bases to trimming and J lost 3 bases, with 8 bases between them.

J is TRBJ2-2 and V is TRBV5-1; D ambiguous. This sequence was found in a woman aged 50 to 60 with glioma. This specimen was PBMCs, taken from a glioma patient treated with radiotherapy, temozolomide or both. In DNA form, the CDR3 reads TGCGCCAGCAGCTTATCCCCAGACACCGGGGAGCTGTTTTTT. Its translation is CASSLSPDTGELFF.